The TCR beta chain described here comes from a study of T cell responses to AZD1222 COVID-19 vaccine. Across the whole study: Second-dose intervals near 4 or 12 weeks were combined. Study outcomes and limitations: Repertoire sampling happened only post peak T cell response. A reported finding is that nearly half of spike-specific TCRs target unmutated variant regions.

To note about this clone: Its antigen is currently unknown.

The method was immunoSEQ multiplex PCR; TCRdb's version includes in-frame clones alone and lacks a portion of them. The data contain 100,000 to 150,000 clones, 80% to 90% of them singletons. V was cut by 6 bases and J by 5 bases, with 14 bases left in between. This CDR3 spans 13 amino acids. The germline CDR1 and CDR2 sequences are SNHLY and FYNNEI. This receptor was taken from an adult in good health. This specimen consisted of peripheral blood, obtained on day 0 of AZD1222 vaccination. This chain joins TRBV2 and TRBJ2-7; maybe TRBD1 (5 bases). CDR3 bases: TGTGCCAGCAGGGCCAAAGGGGCAGACGAGCAGTACTTC. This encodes CASRAKGADEQYF.